The 10 T cell receptor beta chains below come from one sample, sequenced in a study of T-cell memory formation after mild COVID-19. TCRdb called the 5' RACE reads again in MiXCR, with one record for every CDR3 protein. The sample lists approximately 210,000 distinct CDR3 sequences, 18% occurring once. The sequencing input was PBMCs or a T cell subset sorted from them (not recorded which). These receptors came from an adult woman who had mild COVID-19 (a few samples of this study predate the infection). Cell type and time point are not known.

This clonotype was seen a handful of times. V and J are TRBV7-6 and TRBJ2-1; no clear D. V gave up 5 bases and J gave up 12 bases, with 14 bases separating them. Germline assignment: CDR1 SGHVS and CDR2 FNYEAQ. This CDR3 is built from 12 residues. CDR3 nucleotides: TGTGCCAGCAGCCCCTCCGGCTGGCGGCAGTTCTTC. Protein sequence: CASSPSGWRQFF.

This clonotype has a handful of counts. The CDR3 loop reads CATSDPGQRGNYNEQFF. The CDR3 bases are TGTGCCACCAGTGATCCCGGCCAGCGGGGGAATTACAATGAGCAGTTCTTC. This sequence joins TRBV24-1 and TRBJ2-1; 8 bases match TRBD2. J was trimmed by 4 bases and V by 3 bases; bases with no gene match: 10. Germline loops: CDR1 KGHDR, CDR2 SFDVKD. There are 17 residues in the CDR3.

The chain employs TRBV7-6 and TRBJ2-3; no firm D call. Per the germline V gene, CDR1 is SGHVS and CDR2 is FNYEAQ. This CDR3 region has 12 residues. Trimming removed 5 bases at V and 2 bases at J, with 5 bases between. The CDR3 is CASSRPTDTQYF. The CDR3 DNA is TGTGCCAGCAGCCGTCCCACAGATACGCAGTATTTT.

This clonotype turned up a few times. The chain has TRBV29-1 and TRBJ2-7, with D hard to call. Trimming took off 5 bases at V and 2 bases at J, with 16 bases between the two ends. CDR1 SQVTM and CDR2 ANQGSEA come from the germline V gene. This CDR3 is 14 amino acids long. The CDR3 coding sequence is TGCAGCGTTACGGCTACGAGCCTCACCTACGAGCAGTACTTC. It translates to CSVTATSLTYEQYF.

Only a few counts were recorded for this clonotype. The chain carries TRBV9 and TRBJ2-7; TRBD2 is a possible D gene (6 bases). Germline V CDR1 and CDR2: SGDLS, YYNGEE. The CDR3 has 14 amino acids. V was cut by 4 bases and J by 4 bases, with 15 bases left in between. In DNA, the CDR3 is TGTGCCAGCAGCCCCCAGGTCGGGGGTTACGAGCAGTACTTC. The encoded protein is CASSPQVGGYEQYF.

This rearrangement joins TRBV12-3 or TRBV12-4 to TRBJ1-5; 8 bases are a match to TRBD1. The junction had 8 bases not matched to a gene; V was cut back by 2 bases and J by 2 bases. The CDR3 contains 17 residues. DNA for the CDR3: TGTGCCAGCAGTTTAAGGCAGGGGGCCCTTCGCAATCAGCCCCAGCATTTT. Its protein product is CASSLRQGALRNQPQHF.

The gene calls are TRBV12-3 or TRBV12-4 and TRBJ2-5; D remains ambiguous. V was clipped by 5 bases and J by 0 bases, with 13 bases between them. CDR3 length: 15 residues. The CDR3 here is CASSPGGMYQETQYF. The CDR3 region has the DNA TGTGCCAGCAGTCCGGGTGGGATGTACCAAGAGACCCAGTACTTC.

This clonotype was observed a handful of times. The V call is TRBV5-5, the J call TRBJ2-1; D might be TRBD2 (6 bases). The germline V gene encodes CDR1 SGHKS and CDR2 YYEKEE (reference sequence). CDR3 length: 16 residues. Trimming pared 3 bases from V and 0 bases from J, leaving 13 bases between. The CDR3 region is CASSSTSSTSYNEQFF. The CDR3 bases are TGTGCCAGCAGCTCGACTAGTTCGACCTCCTACAATGAGCAGTTCTTC.

V usage is TRBV19 and J usage is TRBJ2-1, with unresolved D. CDR3 length: 12 amino acids. CDR1 is LNHDA, CDR2 SQIVND, per germline (reference sequence). V lost 5 bases and J 6 bases, leaving 8 bases between the germline ends. The CDR3 sequence is CASSVPGNEQFF. For the CDR3, the DNA is TGTGCCAGTAGTGTTCCTGGCAATGAGCAGTTCTTC.

The V and J genes are TRBV7-2 and TRBJ2-1; 16 bases fit TRBD2. V lost 5 bases and J lost 8; bases outside the gene matches: 6. Germline-derived CDR1 and CDR2 are SGHTA and FQGNSA. The CDR3 is made up of 16 amino acids. The CDR3 protein is CASSAAGLAGGYEQFF. The CDR3 region has the DNA TGTGCCAGCAGCGCTGCGGGACTAGCGGGAGGGTATGAGCAGTTCTTC.